Following are 10 T cell receptor beta chains from one sample sequenced in a study of cytomegalovirus exposure and HLA in healthy donors (dated by TCRdb to about 2017). Library preparation used the immunoSEQ multiplex PCR assay. Imported from immuneACCESS, the table was reduced by TCRdb to in-frame sequences with V and J called. These copies leave out some clones; in studies compared against another copy, an unresolved V gene accounts for under half, and the cause of the remainder is not known. This sample holds about 160,000 clones; roughly 89% were observed only once. About a tenth of the sample comes from the top ten. Sequencing was performed on PBMCs. The source is a woman younger than 30 in good health and CMV-seropositive.

Concerning this clone itself: Other DNA variants within this sample encode the same CDR3. The V call is TRBV19, the J call TRBJ2-3, with a tentative D call TRBD2 (6 bases). Trimming left V 4 bases short and J 6 bases short, with 11 bases between. The V gene's germline CDR1 is LNHDA and CDR2 SQIVND (reference sequence). This CDR3 contains 13 residues. This CDR3 reads CASSTLEGDTQYF. The CDR3 DNA follows: TGTGCCAGTAGTACCCTGGAGGGGGATACGCAGTATTTT.

V and J are TRBV2 and TRBJ2-2; D is possibly TRBD2 (5 bases). Germline CDR1 reads SNHLY; CDR2 reads FYNNEI. The ends were cut back, 6 bases at V and 5 bases at J, with 16 bases in the middle. This CDR3 is built from 15 residues. The CDR3 loop is CASRIALVGTGELFF. The CDR3 nucleotides read TGTGCCAGCAGAATAGCACTAGTTGGTACCGGGGAGCTGTTTTTT. Full variable domain (outside the CDR3, taken from reference TRBV2 and TRBJ2-2): EPEVTQTPSHQVTQMGQEVILRCVPISNHLYFYWYRQILGQKVEFLVSFYNNEISEKSEIFDDQFSVERPDGSNFTLKIRSTKLEDSAMYFCASRIALVGTGELFFGEGSRLTVL.

This clone has a single count. CDR3 coding DNA: TGTGCCTGGAGCTCCGGAGCCGAGGGAGCTTTCTTT. The encoded protein is CAWSSGAEGAFF. This chain links TRBV30 with TRBJ1-1; unclear D gene. From germline, CDR1 is GTSNPN and CDR2 SVGIG (reference sequence). The CDR3 runs to 12 residues. The germline V and J ends were trimmed by 3 bases and 10 bases, with 15 bases remaining between them.

The CDR3 sequence is CASSYGQGASDEQYF. For the CDR3, the DNA is TGTGCCAGCAGCTACGGACAGGGGGCTTCTGACGAGCAGTACTTC. The V call is TRBV11-2, the J call TRBJ2-7; 11 nucleotides line up with TRBD1. Trimming took 4 bases from V and 5 from J; bases not matched to a gene: 7. CDR3 length equals 15 residues. The germline V gene has CDR1 SGHAT and CDR2 FQNNGV.

This sequence joins TRBV9 and TRBJ2-1; TRBD2 might be the D (7 bases). Germline CDR1 and CDR2: SGDLS and YYNGEE. V was cut by 0 bases and J by 9 bases, with 13 bases left in between. The CDR3 runs 14 residues. CDR3 residues: CASSVALGGLEQFF. CDR3 DNA sequence: TGTGCCAGCAGCGTAGCTCTCGGGGGGCTTGAGCAGTTCTTC.

The chain uses TRBV6-5 and TRBJ2-5; tentatively, D is TRBD1 (6 bases). The length of the CDR3 is 12 residues. Germline loops: CDR1 MNHEY, CDR2 SVGAGI. V lost 9 bases and J lost 4, with 12 bases in between. This chain's CDR3 is CASKQGGETQYF. The CDR3 DNA reads as TGTGCCAGTAAACAGGGTGGAGAGACCCAGTACTTC.

The V gene is TRBV30, the J gene TRBJ2-7, with TRBD1 matching 10 bases. Losses at the gene ends were 4 bases for V and 4 bases for J; bases not matched to a gene: 4. CDR3 length: 13 amino acids. CDR1 is GTSNPN, CDR2 SVGIG, per germline (reference sequence). CDR3 nucleotide sequence: TGTGCCTGGACGTGGGACAGGGGTTACGAGCAGTACTTC. This encodes CAWTWDRGYEQYF.

This rearrangement joins TRBV20-1 to TRBJ2-1; TRBD1 might be the D (5 bases). CDR1 and CDR2 (germline): DFQATT, SNEGSKA (reference sequence). The CDR3 has 11 amino acids. Trimming pared 5 bases from V and 8 bases from J, leaving 10 bases between. The DNA of the CDR3 is TGCAGTGCTTCCCGCAGGGATGAGCAGTTCTTC. It yields the protein CSASRRDEQFF.

The CDR3 DNA reads TGTGCCAGCAGCCAAGTCTCAGGGGCGGCTAATGAAAAACTGTTTTTT. Its translation: CASSQVSGAANEKLFF. This sequence joins TRBV4-2 and TRBJ1-4, with a possible D match to TRBD1 (6 bases). The CDR3 is 16 amino acids. Germline V gene lookup returns CDR1 LGHNA and CDR2 YNFKEQ. Trimming pared 1 base from V and 3 bases from J, leaving 12 bases between.

The chain recombines TRBV19 with TRBJ2-3; 11 bases match TRBD1. Germline V gene data show CDR1 as LNHDA and CDR2 as SQIVND (reference sequence). The CDR3 runs 17 residues. Losses at the gene ends were 7 bases for V and 6 bases for J; bases not matched to a gene: 15. The CDR3 bases are TGTGCCAGTAAAAACTCCCTGGGACAGGGGGAGGGGGATACGCAGTATTTT. The encoded protein is CASKNSLGQGEGDTQYF.